Listed below are T cell receptor beta chains from one sample, sequenced in a study of PD-L1 blockade in urothelial cancer. Here immunoSEQ multiplex PCR was the method, and the copy in TCRdb shows in-frame clones only, minus some. The sample includes some 40,000 clones, approximately 90% of them seen just once. Specimen: PBMCs, collected around atezolizumab (anti-PD-L1) treatment. The receptors were gathered from a donor over 35 with urothelial cancer. The CDR3 runs from the conserved cysteine through the conserved F or W. The order of the fields is V gene, J gene, clone size, D gene, CDR3 protein, CDR3 DNA. D genes are given only for firm matches. A row's size may be missing; if present it is once, few, many or a size class.

v_call: TRBV30
j_call: TRBJ1-4
clone_size: .
d_call: TRBD1
cdr3_aa: CAWTLTGLGEKLFF
cdr3_nt: TGTGCCTGGACCCTGACAGGGCTGGGGGAAAAACTGTTTTTT

v_call: TRBV4-2
j_call: TRBJ2-7
clone_size: .
d_call: .
cdr3_aa: CASSQVWATGGQSYEQYF
cdr3_nt: TGTGCCAGCAGCCAAGTTTGGGCAACTGGGGGCCAGTCCTACGAGCAGTACTTC

v_call: TRBV18
j_call: TRBJ2-2
clone_size: .
d_call: .
cdr3_aa: CASSNQGTGELFF
cdr3_nt: TGTGCCAGCTCTAACCAGGGGACCGGGGAGCTGTTTTTT

v_call: TRBV28
j_call: TRBJ1-5
clone_size: .
d_call: TRBD1
cdr3_aa: CASRPGQVNQPQHF
cdr3_nt: TGTGCCAGCAGGCCGGGACAGGTAAATCAGCCCCAGCATTTT

v_call: TRBV10-2
j_call: TRBJ2-7
clone_size: .
d_call: TRBD2
cdr3_aa: CATRTSGSDEQYF
cdr3_nt: TGCGCCACCAGGACTAGCGGGAGCGATGAGCAGTACTTC

v_call: TRBV5-1
j_call: TRBJ2-1
clone_size: .
d_call: .
cdr3_aa: CASSFGSSNEQFF
cdr3_nt: TGCGCCAGCAGCTTCGGTAGTTCCAATGAGCAGTTCTTC

v_call: TRBV14
j_call: TRBJ2-5
clone_size: .
d_call: TRBD2
cdr3_aa: CASSPLAGVETQYF
cdr3_nt: TGTGCCAGCAGCCCCCTAGCGGGAGTTGAGACCCAGTACTTC

v_call: TRBV4-1
j_call: TRBJ2-5
clone_size: .
d_call: TRBD2
cdr3_aa: CASSPLSGLAGVETQYF
cdr3_nt: TGCGCCAGCAGCCCCCTATCCGGACTAGCGGGAGTAGAGACCCAGTACTTC

v_call: TRBV28
j_call: TRBJ1-5
clone_size: medium-sized
d_call: .
cdr3_aa: CASQFRGNQPQHF
cdr3_nt: TGTGCCAGCCAGTTTCGGGGCAATCAGCCCCAGCATTTT

v_call: TRBV2
j_call: TRBJ1-2
clone_size: .
d_call: TRBD1
cdr3_aa: CASSAIGTGDGYTF
cdr3_nt: TGTGCCAGCAGTGCGATCGGGACAGGGGACGGCTACACCTTC

v_call: TRBV7-9
j_call: TRBJ2-3
clone_size: .
d_call: .
cdr3_aa: CASSPSGDTQYF
cdr3_nt: TGTGCCAGCAGCCCTTCCGGGGATACGCAGTATTTT

v_call: TRBV27
j_call: TRBJ2-1
clone_size: .
d_call: .
cdr3_aa: CASSIGGRYNEQFF
cdr3_nt: TGTGCCAGCAGCATAGGGGGACGGTACAATGAGCAGTTCTTC

v_call: TRBV6-5
j_call: TRBJ1-5
clone_size: .
d_call: .
cdr3_aa: CASKGVGQPQHF
cdr3_nt: TGTGCCAGCAAGGGGGTCGGGCAGCCCCAGCATTTT

v_call: TRBV7-2
j_call: TRBJ2-1
clone_size: .
d_call: TRBD2
cdr3_aa: CASSLSGAGGIGEQFF
cdr3_nt: TGTGCCAGCAGCTTATCAGGGGCGGGAGGGATTGGTGAGCAGTTCTTC

v_call: TRBV2
j_call: TRBJ2-3
clone_size: many
d_call: TRBD2
cdr3_aa: CASSGDYTDTQYF
cdr3_nt: TGTGCCAGCAGTGGGGACTACACAGATACGCAGTATTTT

v_call: TRBV28
j_call: TRBJ1-2
clone_size: once
d_call: .
cdr3_aa: CASSSPPPGSNYGYTF
cdr3_nt: TGTGCCAGCAGTTCCCCCCCACCCGGGAGCAATTATGGCTACACCTTC

v_call: TRBV19
j_call: TRBJ1-2
clone_size: .
d_call: TRBD1
cdr3_aa: CASTRDRANYGYTF
cdr3_nt: TGTGCCAGTACCCGGGACAGAGCTAACTATGGCTACACCTTC

v_call: TRBV4-1
j_call: TRBJ2-7
clone_size: .
d_call: TRBD1
cdr3_aa: CASSQIPGQVGEQYF
cdr3_nt: TGCGCCAGCAGCCAAATTCCCGGACAGGTTGGCGAGCAGTACTTC

v_call: TRBV4-3
j_call: TRBJ2-3
clone_size: once
d_call: TRBD2
cdr3_aa: CASSQERGTSGITDTQYF
cdr3_nt: TGCGCCAGCAGCCAAGAGAGGGGTACTAGCGGGATAACAGATACGCAGTATTTT

v_call: TRBV11-3
j_call: TRBJ1-3
clone_size: .
d_call: .
cdr3_aa: CASSLDPGGNTIYF
cdr3_nt: TGTGCCAGCAGCTTAGATCCAGGAGGAAACACCATATATTTT

v_call: TRBV7-3
j_call: TRBJ2-7
clone_size: once
d_call: .
cdr3_aa: CASSPYQRPYEQYF
cdr3_nt: TGTGCCAGCAGCCCCTATCAGCGCCCCTACGAGCAGTACTTC

v_call: TRBV7-7
j_call: TRBJ2-5
clone_size: .
d_call: .
cdr3_aa: CASTPLTGGQETQYF
cdr3_nt: TGTGCTAGCACCCCCCTGACAGGAGGCCAAGAGACCCAGTACTTC

v_call: TRBV6-5
j_call: TRBJ2-7
clone_size: .
d_call: TRBD2
cdr3_aa: CASGTSGTYYEQYF
cdr3_nt: TGTGCCAGTGGGACTAGCGGGACCTACTACGAGCAGTACTTC

v_call: TRBV5-4
j_call: TRBJ1-1
clone_size: .
d_call: .
cdr3_aa: CASSPGGQNTEAFF
cdr3_nt: TGTGCCAGCAGCCCCGGGGGGCAGAACACTGAAGCTTTCTTT

v_call: TRBV7-8
j_call: TRBJ2-5
clone_size: few
d_call: .
cdr3_aa: CASSRDQETQYF
cdr3_nt: TGTGCCAGCAGCCGAGACCAAGAGACCCAGTACTTC

v_call: TRBV28
j_call: TRBJ2-7
clone_size: .
d_call: TRBD2
cdr3_aa: CASSRLPQGSGRGYEQYF
cdr3_nt: TGTGCCAGCAGTCGCCTTCCCCAGGGGAGCGGGAGGGGGTACGAGCAGTACTTC

v_call: TRBV7-2
j_call: TRBJ1-1
clone_size: .
d_call: .
cdr3_aa: CASSSSGFLATEAFF
cdr3_nt: TGTGCCAGCAGCTCTTCGGGGTTTTTGGCCACTGAAGCTTTCTTT

v_call: TRBV7-2
j_call: TRBJ1-2
clone_size: .
d_call: TRBD1
cdr3_aa: CASSQKQGRYYGYTF
cdr3_nt: TGTGCCAGCAGCCAAAAACAGGGGCGCTACTATGGCTACACCTTC

v_call: TRBV10-3
j_call: TRBJ2-1
clone_size: once
d_call: .
cdr3_aa: CAISGQGGEQFF
cdr3_nt: TGTGCCATCAGTGGTCAGGGTGGTGAGCAGTTCTTC